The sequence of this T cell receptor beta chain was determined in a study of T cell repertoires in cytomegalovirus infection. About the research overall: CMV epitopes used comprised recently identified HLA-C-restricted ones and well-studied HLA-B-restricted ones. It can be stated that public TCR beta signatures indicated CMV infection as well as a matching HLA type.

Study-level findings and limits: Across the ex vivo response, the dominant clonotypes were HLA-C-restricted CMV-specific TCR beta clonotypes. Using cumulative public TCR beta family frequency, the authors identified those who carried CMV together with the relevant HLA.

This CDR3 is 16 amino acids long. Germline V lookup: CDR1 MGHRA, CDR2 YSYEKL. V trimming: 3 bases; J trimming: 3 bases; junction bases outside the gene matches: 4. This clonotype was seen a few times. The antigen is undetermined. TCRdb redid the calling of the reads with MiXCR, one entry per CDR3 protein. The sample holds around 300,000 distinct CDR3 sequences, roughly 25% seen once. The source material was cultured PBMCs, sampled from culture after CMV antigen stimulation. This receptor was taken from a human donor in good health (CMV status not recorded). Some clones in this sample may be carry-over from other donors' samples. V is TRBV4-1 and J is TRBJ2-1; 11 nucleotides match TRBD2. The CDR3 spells CASSQITSGGYNEQFF. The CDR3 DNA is TGCGCCAGCAGCCAGATAACTAGCGGGGGCTACAATGAGCAGTTCTTC.